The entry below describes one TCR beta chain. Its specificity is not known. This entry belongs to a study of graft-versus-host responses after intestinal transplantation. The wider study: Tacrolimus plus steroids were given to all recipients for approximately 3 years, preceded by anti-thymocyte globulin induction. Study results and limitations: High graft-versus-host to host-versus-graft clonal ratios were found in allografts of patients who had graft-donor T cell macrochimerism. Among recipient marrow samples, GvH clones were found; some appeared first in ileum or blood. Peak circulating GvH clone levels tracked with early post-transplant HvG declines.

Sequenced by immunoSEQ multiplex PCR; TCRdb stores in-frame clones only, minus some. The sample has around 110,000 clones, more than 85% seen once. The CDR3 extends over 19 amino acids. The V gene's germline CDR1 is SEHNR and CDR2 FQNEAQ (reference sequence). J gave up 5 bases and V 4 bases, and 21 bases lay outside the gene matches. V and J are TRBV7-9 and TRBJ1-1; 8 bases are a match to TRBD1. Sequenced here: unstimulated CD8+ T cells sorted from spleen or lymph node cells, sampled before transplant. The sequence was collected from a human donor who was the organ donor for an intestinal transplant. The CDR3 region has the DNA TGTGCCAGCAGCTCCTTTATTGGGCAGGGGGCCTCGTCGGGGACTGAAGCTTTCTTT. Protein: CASSSFIGQGASSGTEAFF.